Reported below is one TCR beta chain. Antigen specificity is unknown. Measured with immunoSEQ multiplex PCR; TCRdb has only the in-frame clones, and not every one. Of tens of thousands of clones listed, about 89% are singletons. The data were taken from a study of OX40 agonist ivuxolimab in advanced cancers. About the research overall: Participants could have had prior anti-PD-1, anti-PD-L1 or anti-CTLA-4 therapy, and roughly 39% had some.

Study results and caveats: Both CD4+ and CD8+ T cell populations in blood had undergone clonal expansion by week 6 at 0.1 to 3.0 mg/kg. The antigens recognized by the expanded peripheral T cells, that is their antigen specificity, were not determined.

The sample here was CD4+ or CD8+ T cells sorted from blood, taken in a trial of the OX40 agonist ivuxolimab. This sequence was found in an adult with an advanced solid tumor such as melanoma, head and neck, liver or kidney cancer.

The CDR3 nucleotides are TGTGCCAGCAGTTTATCATGGGACAGAGGACAGCCCCAGCATTTT. Translation gives CASSLSWDRGQPQHF. This sequence joins TRBV27 and TRBJ1-5, with 7 bases lining up with TRBD1. Trimming took 0 bases from V and 7 from J; bases not matched to a gene: 6. CDR3 length: 15 amino acids. Germline assignment: CDR1 MNHEY and CDR2 SMNVEV (reference sequence).